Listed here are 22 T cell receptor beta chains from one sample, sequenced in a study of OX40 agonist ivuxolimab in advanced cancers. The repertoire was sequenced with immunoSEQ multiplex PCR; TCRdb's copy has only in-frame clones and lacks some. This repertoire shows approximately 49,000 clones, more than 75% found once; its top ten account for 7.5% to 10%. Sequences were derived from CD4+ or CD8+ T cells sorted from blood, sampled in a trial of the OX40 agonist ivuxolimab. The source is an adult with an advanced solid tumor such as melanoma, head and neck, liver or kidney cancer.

The CDR3 here is CASSLVGMGQPQHF. The CDR3 DNA reads TGTGCCAGCAGCTTAGTTGGGATGGGTCAGCCCCAGCATTTT. The rearrangement joins TRBV7-2 to TRBJ1-5; D gene ambiguous. The CDR3 has 14 residues. In germline, CDR1 is SGHTA, CDR2 FQGNSA. V lost 1 base and J lost 6, with 10 bases in between.

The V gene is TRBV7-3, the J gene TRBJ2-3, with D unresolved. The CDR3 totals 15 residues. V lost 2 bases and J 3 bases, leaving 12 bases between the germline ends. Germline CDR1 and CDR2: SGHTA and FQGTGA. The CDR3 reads CASSLGLLGTDTQYF. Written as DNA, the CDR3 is TGTGCCAGCAGCTTAGGTCTCCTAGGGACAGATACGCAGTATTTT. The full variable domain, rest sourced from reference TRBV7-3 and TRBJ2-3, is GAGVSQTPSNKVTEKGKYVELRCDPISGHTALYWYRQSLGQGPEFLIYFQGTGAADDSGLPNDRFFAVRPEGSVSTLKIQRTERGDSAVYLCASSLGLLGTDTQYFGPGTRLTVL.

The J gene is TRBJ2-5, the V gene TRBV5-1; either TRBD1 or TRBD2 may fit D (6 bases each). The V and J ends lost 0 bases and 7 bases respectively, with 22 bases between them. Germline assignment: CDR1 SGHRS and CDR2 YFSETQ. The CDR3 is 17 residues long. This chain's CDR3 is CASSLEGGLREWVTQYF. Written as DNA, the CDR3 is TGCGCCAGCAGCTTGGAAGGGGGTCTGCGGGAATGGGTGACCCAGTACTTC.

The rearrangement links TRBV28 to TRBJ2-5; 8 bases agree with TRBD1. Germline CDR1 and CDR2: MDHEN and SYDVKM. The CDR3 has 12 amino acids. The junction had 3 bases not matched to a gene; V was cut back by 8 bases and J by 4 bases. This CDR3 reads CASRTGSETQYF. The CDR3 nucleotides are TGTGCCAGCCGGACAGGGTCAGAGACCCAGTACTTC. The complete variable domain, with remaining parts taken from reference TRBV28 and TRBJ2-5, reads DVKVTQSSRYLVKRTGEKVFLECVQDMDHENMFWYRQDPGLGLRLIYFSYDVKMKEKGDIPEGYSVSREKKERFSLILESASTNQTSMYLCASRTGSETQYFGPGTRLLVL.

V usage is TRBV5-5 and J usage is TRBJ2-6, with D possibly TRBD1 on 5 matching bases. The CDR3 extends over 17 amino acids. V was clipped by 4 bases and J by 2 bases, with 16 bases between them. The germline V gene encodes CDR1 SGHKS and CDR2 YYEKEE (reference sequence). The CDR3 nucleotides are TGTGCCAGCAGCCCCCGCCCCCCCAGGGCTGGGGCCAACGTCCTGACTTTC. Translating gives CASSPRPPRAGANVLTF.

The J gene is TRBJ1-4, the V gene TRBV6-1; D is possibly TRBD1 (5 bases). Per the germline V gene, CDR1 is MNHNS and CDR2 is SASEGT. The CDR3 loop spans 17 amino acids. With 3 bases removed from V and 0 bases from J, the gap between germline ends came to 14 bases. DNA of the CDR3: TGTGCCAGCAGTGACCTGGGACGCCTTACAACTAATGAAAAACTGTTTTTT. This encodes CASSDLGRLTTNEKLFF.

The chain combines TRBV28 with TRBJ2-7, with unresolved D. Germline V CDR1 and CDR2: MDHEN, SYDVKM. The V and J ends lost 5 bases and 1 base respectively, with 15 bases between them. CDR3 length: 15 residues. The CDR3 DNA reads TGTGCCAGCAGTCCAGGTACGGCCTATTCCTACGAGCAGTACTTC. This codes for CASSPGTAYSYEQYF.

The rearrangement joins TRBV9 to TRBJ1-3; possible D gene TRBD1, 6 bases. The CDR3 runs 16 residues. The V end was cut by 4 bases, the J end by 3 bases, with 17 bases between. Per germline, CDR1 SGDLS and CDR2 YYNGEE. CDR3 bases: TGTGCCAGCAGCCTCGAATCCGGGGGCGGTGGAAACACCATATATTTT. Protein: CASSLESGGGGNTIYF.

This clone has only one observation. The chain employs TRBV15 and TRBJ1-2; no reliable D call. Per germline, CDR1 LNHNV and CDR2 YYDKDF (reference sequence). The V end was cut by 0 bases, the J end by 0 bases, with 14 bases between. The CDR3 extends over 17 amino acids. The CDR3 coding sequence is TGTGCCACCAGCAGAGATATCGAGGCGACACCTAACTATGGCTACACCTTC. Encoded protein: CATSRDIEATPNYGYTF.

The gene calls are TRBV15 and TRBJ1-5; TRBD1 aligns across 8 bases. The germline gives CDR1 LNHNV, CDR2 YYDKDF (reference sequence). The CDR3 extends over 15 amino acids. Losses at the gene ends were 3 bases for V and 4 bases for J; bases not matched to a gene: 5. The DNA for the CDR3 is TGTGCCACCAGCAGCCGACGGACAGGGAATCAGCCCCAGCATTTT. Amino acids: CATSSRRTGNQPQHF. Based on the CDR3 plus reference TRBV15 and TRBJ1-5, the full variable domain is DAMVIQNPRYQVTQFGKPVTLSCSQTLNHNVMYWYQQKSSQAPKLLFHYYDKDFNNEADTPDNFQSRRPNTSFCFLDIRSPGLGDTAMYLCATSSRRTGNQPQHFGDGTRLSIL.

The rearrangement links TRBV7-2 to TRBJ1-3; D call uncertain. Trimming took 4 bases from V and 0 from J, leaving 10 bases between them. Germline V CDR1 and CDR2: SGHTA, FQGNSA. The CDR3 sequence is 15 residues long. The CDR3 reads CASSSGTFSGNTIYF. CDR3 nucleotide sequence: TGTGCCAGCAGCTCGGGAACCTTCTCTGGAAACACCATATATTTT.

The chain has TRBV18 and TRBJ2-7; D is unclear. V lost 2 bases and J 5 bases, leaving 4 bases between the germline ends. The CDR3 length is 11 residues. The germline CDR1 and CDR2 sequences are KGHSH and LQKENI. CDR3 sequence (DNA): TGTGCCAGCTCACCAGATCACGAGCAGTACTTC. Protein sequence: CASSPDHEQYF.

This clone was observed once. The CDR3 DNA reads TGTGCCAGCAGCTTGGCAACCAGGGGGCAGGGGACCCAGTACTTC. Its protein product is CASSLATRGQGTQYF. The chain couples TRBV5-4 to TRBJ2-5; 8 nucleotides match TRBD1. After removal of 0 bases from V and 7 bases from J, the junction contained 8 bases not matched to a gene. This CDR3 contains 15 residues. Germline assignment: CDR1 SGHNT and CDR2 YYREEE (reference sequence).

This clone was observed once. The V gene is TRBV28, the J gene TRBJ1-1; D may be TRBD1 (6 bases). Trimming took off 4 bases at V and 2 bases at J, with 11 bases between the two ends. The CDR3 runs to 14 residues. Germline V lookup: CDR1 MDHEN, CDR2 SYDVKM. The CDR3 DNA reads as TGTGCCAGCAGTTCACAGGGTATTAACACTGAAGCTTTCTTT. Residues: CASSSQGINTEAFF.

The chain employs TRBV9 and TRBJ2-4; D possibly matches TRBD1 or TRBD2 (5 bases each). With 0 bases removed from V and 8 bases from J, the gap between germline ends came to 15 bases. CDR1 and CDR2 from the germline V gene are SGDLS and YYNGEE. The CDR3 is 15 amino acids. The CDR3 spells CASSVGGVRMDIQYF. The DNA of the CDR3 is TGTGCCAGCAGCGTAGGAGGGGTGAGGATGGACATTCAGTACTTC.

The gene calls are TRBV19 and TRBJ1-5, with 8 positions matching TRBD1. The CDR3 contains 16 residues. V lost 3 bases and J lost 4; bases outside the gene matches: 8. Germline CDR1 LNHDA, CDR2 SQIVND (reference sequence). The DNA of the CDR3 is TGTGCCAGTAGTATTCGGCCCGGGACAGGAAATCAGCCCCAGCATTTT. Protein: CASSIRPGTGNQPQHF.

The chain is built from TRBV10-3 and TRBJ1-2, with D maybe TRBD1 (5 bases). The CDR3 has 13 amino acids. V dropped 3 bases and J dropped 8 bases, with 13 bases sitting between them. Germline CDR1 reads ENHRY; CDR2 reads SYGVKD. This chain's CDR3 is CAISDRQGEGYTF. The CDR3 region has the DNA TGTGCCATCAGTGATCGGCAGGGTGAAGGCTACACCTTC.

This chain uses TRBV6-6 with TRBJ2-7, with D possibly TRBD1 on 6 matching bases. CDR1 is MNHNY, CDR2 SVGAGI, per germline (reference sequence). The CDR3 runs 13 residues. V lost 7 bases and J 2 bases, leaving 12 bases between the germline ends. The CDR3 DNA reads TGTGCCAGCAAGAAGACAGGAACCTACGAGCAGTACTTC. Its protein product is CASKKTGTYEQYF.

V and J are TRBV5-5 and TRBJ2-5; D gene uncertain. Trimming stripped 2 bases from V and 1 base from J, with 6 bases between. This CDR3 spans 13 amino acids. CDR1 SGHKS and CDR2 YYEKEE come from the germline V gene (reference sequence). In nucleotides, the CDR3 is TGTGCCAGCAGCTTTACGGCCCAAGAGACCCAGTACTTC. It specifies CASSFTAQETQYF.

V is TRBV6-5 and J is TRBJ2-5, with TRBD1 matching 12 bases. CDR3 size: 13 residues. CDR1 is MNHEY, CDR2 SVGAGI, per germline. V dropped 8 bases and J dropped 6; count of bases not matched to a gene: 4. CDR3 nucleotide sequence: TGTGCCAGCCGGGACAGGGGGCGTCAGACCCAGTACTTC. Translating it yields CASRDRGRQTQYF.

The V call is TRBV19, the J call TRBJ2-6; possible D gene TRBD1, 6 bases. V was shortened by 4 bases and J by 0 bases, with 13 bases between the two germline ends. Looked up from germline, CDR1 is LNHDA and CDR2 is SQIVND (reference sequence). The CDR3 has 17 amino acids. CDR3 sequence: CASSTLYRASGANVLTF. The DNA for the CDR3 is TGTGCCAGTAGTACCCTTTACAGGGCCTCTGGGGCCAACGTCCTGACTTTC.

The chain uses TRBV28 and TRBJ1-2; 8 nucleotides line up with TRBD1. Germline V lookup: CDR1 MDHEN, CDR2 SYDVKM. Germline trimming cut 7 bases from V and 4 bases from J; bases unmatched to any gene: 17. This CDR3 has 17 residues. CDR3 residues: CASTHGTGPSDPYGYTF. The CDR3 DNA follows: TGTGCCAGCACGCACGGGACAGGTCCTTCGGACCCCTATGGCTACACCTTC.